The 27 T cell receptor beta chains below come from one sample, sequenced in a study of blood T cell repertoires in COVID-19. Sequencing used immunoSEQ multiplex PCR; TCRdb keeps in-frame clones, though not all of them. The sample contains 150,000 or so clones, over 60% of which appear only once. Sequenced input: PBMCs or T cells enriched from blood (not recorded which). The receptor source for this set is a woman between 45 and 60 years old who had recovered from COVID-19.

The rearrangement joins TRBV14 to TRBJ2-1, with a possible D match to TRBD2 (5 bases). Looked up from germline, CDR1 is SGHDN and CDR2 is FVKESK. V was cut by 4 bases and J by 8 bases, with 27 bases left in between. The CDR3 consists of 18 residues. CDR3: CASSPLFSGVSGVDEQFF. The CDR3 bases are TGTGCCAGCAGCCCCTTATTTTCCGGGGTATCCGGGGTCGATGAGCAGTTCTTC.

The chain has TRBV5-1 and TRBJ1-2, with 7 bases matching TRBD1. The CDR3 is 12 amino acids. With 2 bases clipped from V and 12 bases from J, the junction kept 7 bases outside the gene matches. Germline CDR1 SGHRS, CDR2 YFSETQ. Here the CDR3 reads CASSFYGTADTF. The CDR3 region has the DNA TGCGCCAGCAGCTTCTACGGGACAGCTGACACCTTC. The whole variable domain, remainder taken from reference TRBV5-1 and TRBJ1-2, is KAGVTQTPRYLIKTRGQQVTLSCSPISGHRSVSWYQQTPGQGLQFLFEYFSETQRNKGNFPGRFSGRQFSNSRSEMNVSTLELGDSALYLCASSFYGTADTFGSGTRLTVV.

The rearrangement joins TRBV4-1 to TRBJ1-1; the D gene is possibly TRBD1 (5 bases). This CDR3 is 16 amino acids long. Germline V gives CDR1 MGHRA, CDR2 YSYEKL. V was cut by 3 bases and J by 3 bases, with 17 bases left in between. This CDR3 reads CASSHLAARGDTEAFF. The CDR3 DNA sequence: TGCGCCAGCAGCCATCTTGCGGCTCGGGGGGACACTGAAGCTTTCTTT.

This clone has only a few counts. V gene TRBV7-2 combines with J gene TRBJ1-4; 7 nucleotides line up with TRBD1. The germline CDR1 and CDR2 sequences are SGHTA and FQGNSA. The J segment lost 5 bases and the V segment lost 6 bases, leaving 9 bases of the junction unmatched. The CDR3 extends over 15 amino acids. The DNA for the CDR3 is TGTGCCAGCAGTCCACAACAGGGGAGGAATGAAAAACTGTTTTTT. Translated: CASSPQQGRNEKLFF.

The chain couples TRBV2 to TRBJ2-1, with 10 bases that match TRBD1. The V gene end was trimmed by 8 bases and the J gene end by 7 bases; junction bases not matched to a gene: 5. Germline CDR1 SNHLY, CDR2 FYNNEI. The CDR3 is made up of 13 amino acids. The DNA of the CDR3 is TGTGCCAGCGGCCGGGACAGGGGAAATGAGCAGTTCTTC. Protein sequence: CASGRDRGNEQFF. Combining the CDR3 with reference TRBV2 and TRBJ2-1 gives the whole variable domain EPEVTQTPSHQVTQMGQEVILRCVPISNHLYFYWYRQILGQKVEFLVSFYNNEISEKSEIFDDQFSVERPDGSNFTLKIRSTKLEDSAMYFCASGRDRGNEQFFGPGTRLTVL.

The chain is built from TRBV7-9 and TRBJ2-5; possible D gene TRBD2, 6 bases. The CDR3 is made up of 12 amino acids. Germline assignment: CDR1 SEHNR and CDR2 FQNEAQ (reference sequence). Trimming took 8 bases from V and 3 from J, leaving 10 bases between them. The CDR3 loop is CASLGGKETQYF. The CDR3 DNA sequence: TGTGCCAGCTTGGGCGGGAAAGAGACCCAGTACTTC.

The rearrangement links TRBV12-3 or TRBV12-4 to TRBJ2-7; possibly TRBD1 for D (6 bases). With 1 base removed from V and 3 bases from J, the gap between germline ends came to 7 bases. This CDR3 region has 13 residues. CDR3 loop: CASSLGGHYEQYF. The CDR3 DNA reads as TGTGCCAGCAGTTTAGGGGGGCACTACGAGCAGTACTTC.

This clone has more than one count but fewer than ten. The V gene is TRBV7-3, the J gene TRBJ2-1; no clear D. CDR3 length: 14 amino acids. Germline V gives CDR1 SGHTA, CDR2 FQGTGA. Trimming cost V 3 bases and J 4 bases, with 10 bases left between them. In nucleotides, the CDR3 is TGTGCCAGCAGCTTTATAGGCGGTTACAATGAGCAGTTCTTC. Translated, it gives CASSFIGGYNEQFF.

The table lists this clone with a count of one. This rearrangement joins TRBV7-9 to TRBJ1-1; D is possibly TRBD1 (6 bases). From germline, CDR1 is SEHNR and CDR2 FQNEAQ (reference sequence). Trimming stripped 3 bases from V and 6 bases from J, with 14 bases between. The CDR3 is 14 amino acids. CDR3 region: CASSFNRDGSEAFF. The CDR3 DNA reads as TGTGCCAGCAGCTTCAACAGGGATGGGTCTGAAGCTTTCTTT.

CDR3 DNA: TGTGCCAGCAGCGTAGCCTCGGGACTAGCGGACAATGAGCAGTTCTTC. Translation: CASSVASGLADNEQFF. This chain joins TRBV9 and TRBJ2-1, with TRBD2 matching over 11 bases. Germline V gives CDR1 SGDLS, CDR2 YYNGEE. V trimming: 0 bases; J trimming: 5 bases; junction bases outside the gene matches: 4. The length of the CDR3 is 16 residues.

The chain links TRBV19 to TRBJ2-5; 7 positions match TRBD2. Germline lookup yields CDR1 LNHDA and CDR2 SQIVND (reference sequence). V lost 5 bases and J lost 1; bases outside the gene matches: 4. CDR3 length equals 14 residues. CDR3 sequence (DNA): TGTGCCAGTAGTCAACTAGCGAGCCAAGAGACCCAGTACTTC. Encoded protein: CASSQLASQETQYF.

In this sample, this clone turned up a few times. This sequence joins TRBV28 and TRBJ1-4; D perhaps matches TRBD1 (5 bases). This CDR3 spans 16 amino acids. From germline, CDR1 is MDHEN and CDR2 SYDVKM. The V gene lost 6 bases and the J gene lost 10 bases, with 24 bases spanning the gap. CDR3 DNA sequence: TGTGCCAGCAGGGAGAATCGGGGGGTTCTCGGTGGAAAACTGTTTTTT. Amino acids: CASRENRGVLGGKLFF. Full variable domain (remainder filled in from reference TRBV28 and TRBJ1-4): DVKVTQSSRYLVKRTGEKVFLECVQDMDHENMFWYRQDPGLGLRLIYFSYDVKMKEKGDIPEGYSVSREKKERFSLILESASTNQTSMYLCASRENRGVLGGKLFFGSGTQLSVL.

This clone is a singleton in its sample. The J gene is TRBJ1-6, the V gene TRBV28; 7 bases map to TRBD1. Trimming took 3 bases from V and 5 from J; bases not matched to a gene: 4. Germline values: CDR1 MDHEN, CDR2 SYDVKM. This CDR3 is built from 15 residues. The CDR3 sequence: CASSLRQGDNSPLHF. The CDR3 region has the DNA TGTGCCAGCAGTTTGCGACAGGGAGATAATTCACCCCTCCACTTT.

V and J are TRBV9 and TRBJ2-1; 11 nucleotides agree with TRBD2. This CDR3 spans 19 amino acids. Trimming took 4 bases from V and 0 from J; bases not matched to a gene: 12. Per germline, CDR1 SGDLS and CDR2 YYNGEE. CDR3 DNA sequence: TGTGCCAGCAGCCCCGTAGCGGGAGGGCCGTTTGACTCCTACAATGAGCAGTTCTTC. Translation: CASSPVAGGPFDSYNEQFF.

The gene calls are TRBV5-1 and TRBJ1-1; TRBD1 might be the D (6 bases). Per germline, CDR1 SGHRS and CDR2 YFSETQ. The CDR3 has 15 amino acids. Trimming took off 4 bases at V and 1 base at J, with 14 bases between the two ends. CDR3 in amino acids: CASSLRDNQNTEAFF. CDR3 sequence (DNA): TGCGCCAGCAGCCTACGGGACAATCAGAACACTGAAGCTTTCTTT. Full variable domain (rest looked up from reference TRBV5-1 and TRBJ1-1): KAGVTQTPRYLIKTRGQQVTLSCSPISGHRSVSWYQQTPGQGLQFLFEYFSETQRNKGNFPGRFSGRQFSNSRSEMNVSTLELGDSALYLCASSLRDNQNTEAFFGQGTRLTVV.

The chain carries TRBV9 and TRBJ2-7; TRBD2 might be the D (5 bases). Trimming cost V 0 bases and J 2 bases, with 9 bases left between them. The CDR3 totals 14 residues. Germline lookup yields CDR1 SGDLS and CDR2 YYNGEE. Here the CDR3 reads CASSVEGGTYEQYF. The CDR3, as DNA: TGTGCCAGCAGCGTAGAAGGAGGAACCTACGAGCAGTACTTC.

Many counts were recorded for this clone. This specimen includes other DNA sequences encoding the same CDR3. The rearrangement uses TRBV27 and TRBJ2-3; D unclear. CDR3 length: 12 amino acids. Per germline, CDR1 MNHEY and CDR2 SMNVEV (reference sequence). The V end was cut by 5 bases, the J end by 0 bases, with 3 bases between. Written as DNA, the CDR3 is TGTGCCAGCAGTCCAAGCACAGATACGCAGTATTTT. Translated: CASSPSTDTQYF.

In DNA, the CDR3 is TGTGCCAGCAGGGGGGCGACTAGCGGGAGGGCCGGGGGTACGCAGTATTTT. Its protein product is CASRGATSGRAGGTQYF. J is TRBJ2-3 and V is TRBV27; TRBD2 aligns across 14 bases. The CDR3 covers 17 residues. Germline V gene sequence: CDR1 MNHEY, CDR2 SMNVEV (reference sequence). The V and J ends lost 6 bases and 8 bases, in that order; junction bases with no gene match: 13.

This chain joins TRBV7-9 and TRBJ1-6; TRBD1 matches at 7 bases. Germline V gene data show CDR1 as SEHNR and CDR2 as FQNEAQ (reference sequence). The CDR3 is 15 residues long. Germline trimming cut 4 bases from V and 9 bases from J; bases unmatched to any gene: 9. The CDR3 bases are TGTGCCAGCAGCTCCGTGGGACAGCCCAGTTCACCCCTCCACTTT. Amino acids: CASSSVGQPSSPLHF.

The rearrangement uses TRBV27 and TRBJ1-1, with D possibly matching TRBD1 (6 bases). Deletions cut 3 bases from V and 0 bases from J, with 17 bases between. Germline values: CDR1 MNHEY, CDR2 SMNVEV (reference sequence). The CDR3 sequence is 17 residues long. The CDR3 DNA is TGTGCCAGCAGTTTCCTAAGTGACAGGCAAATGAACACTGAAGCTTTCTTT. This translates into CASSFLSDRQMNTEAFF.

The V call is TRBV5-1, the J call TRBJ1-1, with 9 bases fitting TRBD1. Germline lookup yields CDR1 SGHRS and CDR2 YFSETQ. V was clipped by 4 bases and J by 7 bases; unmatched bases: 5. The CDR3 is 13 residues long. CDR3 region: CASSTGGKVEAFF. The CDR3, as DNA: TGCGCCAGCAGCACAGGGGGCAAAGTTGAAGCTTTCTTT.

The chain uses TRBV6-5 and TRBJ2-2; D perhaps matches TRBD2 (6 bases). Deletions cut 6 bases from V and 6 bases from J, with 17 bases between. The CDR3 is 15 residues long. Germline CDR1 reads MNHEY; CDR2 reads SVGAGI. The CDR3 DNA reads as TGTGCCAGCAGCGTCGACAGCGGGCGACCCGGGGAGCTGTTTTTT. Its translation: CASSVDSGRPGELFF.

The gene calls are TRBV6-6 and TRBJ1-1, with 8 bases lining up with TRBD1. V trimming: 4 bases; J trimming: 0 bases; junction bases outside the gene matches: 4. The CDR3 is 15 amino acids. CDR1 and CDR2 from the germline V gene are MNHNY and SVGAGI (reference sequence). This CDR3 reads CASSLTGAMNTEAFF. The CDR3 DNA reads as TGTGCCAGCAGTTTGACAGGGGCCATGAACACTGAAGCTTTCTTT.

This clone was recorded a few times. The rearrangement uses TRBV5-1 and TRBJ2-1; TRBD2 might be the D (5 bases). Trimming pared 5 bases from V and 2 bases from J, leaving 8 bases between. CDR3 length: 13 residues. Per germline, CDR1 SGHRS and CDR2 YFSETQ. CDR3 in amino acids: CASRTGTYNEQFF. The DNA for the CDR3 is TGCGCCAGCAGGACCGGGACCTACAATGAGCAGTTCTTC.

The chain carries TRBV7-9 and TRBJ2-1; a weak D match, TRBD1 (6 bases). The ends were cut back, 4 bases at V and 0 bases at J, with 7 bases in the middle. Looked up from germline, CDR1 is SEHNR and CDR2 is FQNEAQ (reference sequence). This CDR3 is 14 amino acids long. Written as DNA, the CDR3 is TGTGCCAGCAGCTGGGGGCACTCCTACAATGAGCAGTTCTTC. Its protein is CASSWGHSYNEQFF.

This clone appeared a single time. The J gene is TRBJ1-5, the V gene TRBV19, with no clear D. The CDR3 is made up of 14 amino acids. Germline CDR1 is LNHDA and CDR2 is SQIVND (reference sequence). The ends were cut back, 6 bases at V and 1 base at J, with 10 bases in the middle. CDR3 DNA sequence: TGTGCCAGTAGATCGTGGCAGAGCAATCAGCCCCAGCATTTT. Translation gives CASRSWQSNQPQHF.

CDR3 DNA: TGCAGCGTTGAAGGTTCCGACAGGGGCCCCTTCGAGCAGTACTTC. Translated: CSVEGSDRGPFEQYF. V usage is TRBV29-1 and J usage is TRBJ2-7; 8 bases are a match to TRBD1. J gave up 6 bases and V 1 base, and 11 bases lay outside the gene matches. This CDR3 comprises 15 residues. Germline V gene lookup returns CDR1 SQVTM and CDR2 ANQGSEA.